Listed below are T cell receptor beta chains from one sample, sequenced in a study of T-cell reconstitution after alpha-beta-depleted transplantation in children. TCRdb redid the calling of the PCR reads with MiXCR, one entry per CDR3 protein. This table has under 350,000 distinct CDR3 sequences, 9.5% to 10% appearing once. The sample here was PBMCs from the stem cell graft donor, taken from the stem cell graft. All receptors come from a human donor who donated a stem cell graft to a child with SCID. The CDR3 runs from the conserved cysteine through the conserved F or W. The D gene is left open where the match is weak. Some rows mark clone size as missing; the rest say once, few, many or name a class of expanded clone.

j_call v_call clone_size d_call cdr3_aa cdr3_nt
TRBJ2-7 TRBV27 - TRBD1 CASRQSTGSPYEQYF TGTGCCAGCAGACAATCGACAGGGTCCCCCTACGAGCAGTACTTC
TRBJ2-5 TRBV12-3/TRBV12-4 few - CASSLLEETQYF TGTGCCAGCAGTTTACTCGAAGAGACCCAGTACTTC
TRBJ2-3 TRBV19 few TRBD2 CASSMFAGGSTDTQYF TGTGCCAGTAGTATGTTTGCGGGGGGTAGCACAGATACGCAGTATTTT
TRBJ2-2 TRBV20-1 - TRBD1 CSAPSDRGIAGELFF TGCAGTGCCCCTTCCGACAGGGGAATTGCCGGGGAGCTGTTTTTT
TRBJ1-1 TRBV5-1 - - CASSLNGMGYTEAFF TGCGCCAGCAGCTTGAATGGGATGGGATACACTGAAGCTTTCTTT
TRBJ2-7 TRBV29-1 few TRBD1 CSAGTGDEQYF TGCAGCGCCGGGACAGGCGACGAGCAGTACTTC
TRBJ2-5 TRBV5-1 many TRBD2 CASSSLAGERETQYF TGCGCCAGCAGCTCCTTAGCGGGGGAGCGAGAGACCCAGTACTTC
TRBJ1-2 TRBV20-1 many TRBD1 CSARLTGARGYTF TGCAGTGCTAGACTAACAGGGGCCCGTGGCTACACCTTC
TRBJ2-5 TRBV6-2/TRBV6-3 many - CASSYWRQGTQYF TGTGCCAGCAGTTACTGGCGCCAAGGGACCCAGTACTTC
TRBJ2-2 TRBV12-3/TRBV12-4 few TRBD1 CASSRDPTGLSTGELFF TGTGCCAGCAGTCGGGACCCGACAGGGCTAAGCACCGGGGAGCTGTTTTTT
TRBJ2-3 TRBV11-2 - - CALSKRQESTGGTDTQYF TGTGCCCTATCGAAGAGACAGGAATCAACGGGAGGCACAGATACGCAGTATTTT
TRBJ2-1 TRBV5-1 - TRBD2 CASSRDAGGMNEQFF TGCGCCAGCAGCCGTGATGCGGGGGGTATGAATGAGCAGTTCTTC
TRBJ2-2 TRBV20-1 few - CSLKAWPTGELFF TGCAGTCTGAAGGCCTGGCCAACCGGGGAGCTGTTTTTT
TRBJ1-1 TRBV4-2 - TRBD1 CASSPTIDRGRMNTEAFF TGTGCCAGCAGCCCGACTATAGACAGGGGGAGGATGAACACTGAAGCTTTCTTT
TRBJ2-2 TRBV4-1 - TRBD1 CASFDTGGPGELFF TGCGCCAGCTTTGATACAGGGGGCCCCGGGGAGCTGTTTTTT
TRBJ2-1 TRBV12-3/TRBV12-4 - - CASSLVTGSRYNEQFF TGTGCCAGCAGCCTAGTTACAGGGTCTCGATACAATGAGCAGTTCTTC
TRBJ1-6 TRBV5-1 few TRBD1 CASSLGNSRRTGYNSPLHF TGCGCCAGCAGCTTGGGGAATTCGAGGCGGACAGGGTATAATTCACCCCTCCACTTT
TRBJ2-5 TRBV7-9 few - CASTTGDGTQYF TGTGCCAGCACGACAGGAGATGGGACCCAGTACTTC